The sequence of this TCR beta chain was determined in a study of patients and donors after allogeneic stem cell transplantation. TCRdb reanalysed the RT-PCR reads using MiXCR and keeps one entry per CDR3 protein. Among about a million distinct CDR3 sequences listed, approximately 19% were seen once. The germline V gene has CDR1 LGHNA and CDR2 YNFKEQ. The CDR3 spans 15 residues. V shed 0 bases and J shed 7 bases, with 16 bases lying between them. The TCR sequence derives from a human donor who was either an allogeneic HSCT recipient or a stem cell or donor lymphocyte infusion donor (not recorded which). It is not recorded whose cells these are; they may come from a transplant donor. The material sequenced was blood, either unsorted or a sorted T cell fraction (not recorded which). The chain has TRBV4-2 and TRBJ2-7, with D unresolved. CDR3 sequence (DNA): TGTGCCAGCAGCCAAGATACCCCAGGCCCCACGGAGCAGTACTTC. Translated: CASSQDTPGPTEQYF.